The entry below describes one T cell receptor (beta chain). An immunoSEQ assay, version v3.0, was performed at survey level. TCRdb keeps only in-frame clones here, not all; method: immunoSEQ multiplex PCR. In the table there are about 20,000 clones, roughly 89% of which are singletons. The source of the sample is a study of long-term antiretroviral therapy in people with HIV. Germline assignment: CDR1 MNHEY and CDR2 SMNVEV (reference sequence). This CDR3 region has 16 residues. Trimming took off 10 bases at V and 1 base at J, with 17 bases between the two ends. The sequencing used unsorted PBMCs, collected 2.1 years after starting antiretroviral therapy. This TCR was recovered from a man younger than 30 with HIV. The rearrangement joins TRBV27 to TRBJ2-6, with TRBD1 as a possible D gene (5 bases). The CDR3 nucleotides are TGTGCCACAACCCCGACAGTTCTGTCTGGGGCCAACGTCCTGACTTTC. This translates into CATTPTVLSGANVLTF.